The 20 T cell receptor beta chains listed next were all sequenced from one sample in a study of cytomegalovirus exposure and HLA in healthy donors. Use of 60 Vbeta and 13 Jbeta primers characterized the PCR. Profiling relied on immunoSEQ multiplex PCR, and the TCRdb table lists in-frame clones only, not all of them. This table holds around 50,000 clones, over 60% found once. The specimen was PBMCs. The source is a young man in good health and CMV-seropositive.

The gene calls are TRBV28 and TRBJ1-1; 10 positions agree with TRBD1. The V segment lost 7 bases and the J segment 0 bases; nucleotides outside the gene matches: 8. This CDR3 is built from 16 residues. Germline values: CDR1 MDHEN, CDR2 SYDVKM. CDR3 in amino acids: CASIIGTGDMNTEAFF. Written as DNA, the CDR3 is TGTGCCAGCATTATCGGGACAGGGGACATGAACACTGAAGCTTTCTTT.

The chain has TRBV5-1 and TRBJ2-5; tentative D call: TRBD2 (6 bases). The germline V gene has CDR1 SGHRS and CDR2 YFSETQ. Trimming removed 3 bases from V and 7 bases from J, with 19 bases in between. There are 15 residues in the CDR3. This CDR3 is CASSSGTPVAWTQYF. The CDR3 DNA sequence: TGCGCCAGCAGCTCGGGGACTCCCGTGGCGTGGACCCAGTACTTC. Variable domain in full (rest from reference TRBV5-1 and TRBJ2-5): KAGVTQTPRYLIKTRGQQVTLSCSPISGHRSVSWYQQTPGQGLQFLFEYFSETQRNKGNFPGRFSGRQFSNSRSEMNVSTLELGDSALYLCASSSGTPVAWTQYFGPGTRLLVL.

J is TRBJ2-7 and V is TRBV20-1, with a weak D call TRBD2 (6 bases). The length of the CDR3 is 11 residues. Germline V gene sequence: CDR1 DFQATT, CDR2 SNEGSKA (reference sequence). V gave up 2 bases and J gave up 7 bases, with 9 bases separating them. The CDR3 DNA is TGCAGTGCTAGATGGGGGGAAGAGCAGTACTTC. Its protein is CSARWGEEQYF.

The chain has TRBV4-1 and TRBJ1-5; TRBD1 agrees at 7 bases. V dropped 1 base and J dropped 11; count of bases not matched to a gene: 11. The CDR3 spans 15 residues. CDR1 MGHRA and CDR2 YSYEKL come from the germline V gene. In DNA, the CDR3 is TGCGCCAGCAGCCAAGGACAGGGCCCCGTTTCATCCCAGCATTTT. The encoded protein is CASSQGQGPVSSQHF.

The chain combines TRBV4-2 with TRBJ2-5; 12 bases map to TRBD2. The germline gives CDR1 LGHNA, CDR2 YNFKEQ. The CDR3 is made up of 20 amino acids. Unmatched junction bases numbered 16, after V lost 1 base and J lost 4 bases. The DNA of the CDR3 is TGTGCCAGCAGCCAAGGCACCGGAACTAGCGGGGGGCCGGTGGGAGAGACCCAGTACTTC. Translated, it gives CASSQGTGTSGGPVGETQYF.

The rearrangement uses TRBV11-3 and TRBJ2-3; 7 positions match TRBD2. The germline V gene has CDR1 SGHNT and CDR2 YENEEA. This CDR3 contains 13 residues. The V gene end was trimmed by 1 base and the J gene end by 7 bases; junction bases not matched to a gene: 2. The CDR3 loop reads CASSLAGGNTQYF. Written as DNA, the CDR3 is TGTGCCAGCAGCTTAGCGGGGGGAAATACGCAGTATTTT.

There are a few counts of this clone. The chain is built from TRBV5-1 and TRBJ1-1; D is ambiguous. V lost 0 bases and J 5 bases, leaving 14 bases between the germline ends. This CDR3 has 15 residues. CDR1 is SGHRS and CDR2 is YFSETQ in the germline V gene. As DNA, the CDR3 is TGCGCCAGCAGCTTGGGGTTAACGAAACAAACTGAAGCTTTCTTT. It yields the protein CASSLGLTKQTEAFF.

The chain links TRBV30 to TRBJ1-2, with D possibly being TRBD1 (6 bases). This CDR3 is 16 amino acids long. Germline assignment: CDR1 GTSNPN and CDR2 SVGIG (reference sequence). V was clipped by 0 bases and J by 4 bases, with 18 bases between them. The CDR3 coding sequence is TGTGCCTGGAGTGTACAGCGGAAGAGAGGGGGCTATGGCTACACCTTC. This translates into CAWSVQRKRGGYGYTF.

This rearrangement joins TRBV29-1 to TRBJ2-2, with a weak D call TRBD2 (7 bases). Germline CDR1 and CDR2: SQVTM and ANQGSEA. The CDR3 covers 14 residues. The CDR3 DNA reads TGCGCGATCCTAGGGGGGGCCGGGGACGGGGAGCTGTTTTTT. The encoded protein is CAILGGAGDGELFF.

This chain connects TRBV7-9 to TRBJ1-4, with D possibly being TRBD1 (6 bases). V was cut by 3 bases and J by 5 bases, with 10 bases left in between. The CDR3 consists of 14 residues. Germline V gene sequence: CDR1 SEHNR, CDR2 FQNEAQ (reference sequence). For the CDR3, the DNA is TGTGCCAGCAGCTTTGACAGGCAGAATGAAAAACTGTTTTTT. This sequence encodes CASSFDRQNEKLFF.

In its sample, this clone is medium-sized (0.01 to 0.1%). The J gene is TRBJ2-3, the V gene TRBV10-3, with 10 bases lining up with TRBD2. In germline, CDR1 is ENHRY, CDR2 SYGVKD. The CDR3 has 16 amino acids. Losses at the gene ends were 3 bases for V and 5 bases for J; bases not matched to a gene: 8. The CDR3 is CAISESSGGAGDTQYF. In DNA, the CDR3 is TGTGCCATCAGTGAATCGAGCGGGGGGGCAGGAGATACGCAGTATTTT.

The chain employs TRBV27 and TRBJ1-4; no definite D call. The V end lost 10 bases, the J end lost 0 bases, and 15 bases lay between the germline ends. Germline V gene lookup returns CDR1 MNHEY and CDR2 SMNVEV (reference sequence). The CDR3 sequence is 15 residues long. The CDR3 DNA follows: TGTGCCACCGCGTATCGAGTTGCAACTAATGAAAAACTGTTTTTT. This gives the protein CATAYRVATNEKLFF.

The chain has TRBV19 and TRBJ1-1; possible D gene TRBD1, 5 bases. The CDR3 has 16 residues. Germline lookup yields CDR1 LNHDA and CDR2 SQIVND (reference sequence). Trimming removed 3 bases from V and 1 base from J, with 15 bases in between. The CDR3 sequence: CASSMGLLLKNTEAFF. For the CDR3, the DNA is TGTGCCAGTAGTATGGGACTTTTGTTAAAGAACACTGAAGCTTTCTTT.

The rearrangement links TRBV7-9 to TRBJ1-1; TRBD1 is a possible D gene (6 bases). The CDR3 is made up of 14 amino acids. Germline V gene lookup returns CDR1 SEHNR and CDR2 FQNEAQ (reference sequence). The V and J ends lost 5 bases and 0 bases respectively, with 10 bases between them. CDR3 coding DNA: TGTGCCAGCAGCCCCTGGACAGTGAACACTGAAGCTTTCTTT. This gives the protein CASSPWTVNTEAFF. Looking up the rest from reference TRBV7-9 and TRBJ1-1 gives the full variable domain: DTGVSQNPRHKITKRGQNVTFRCDPISEHNRLYWYRQTLGQGPEFLTYFQNEAQLEKSRLLSDRFSAERPKGSFSTLEIQRTEQGDSAMYLCASSPWTVNTEAFFGQGTRLTVV.

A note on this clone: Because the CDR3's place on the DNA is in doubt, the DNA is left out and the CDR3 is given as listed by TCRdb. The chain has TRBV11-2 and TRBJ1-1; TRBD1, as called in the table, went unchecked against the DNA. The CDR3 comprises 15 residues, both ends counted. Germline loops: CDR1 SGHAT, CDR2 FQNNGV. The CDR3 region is CASSFRARVNTEAFF.

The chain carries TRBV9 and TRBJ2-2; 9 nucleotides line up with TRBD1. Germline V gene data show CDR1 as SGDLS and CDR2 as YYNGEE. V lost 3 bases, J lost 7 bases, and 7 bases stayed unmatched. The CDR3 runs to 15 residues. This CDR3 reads CASSGPRQGVGELFF. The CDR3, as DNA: TGTGCCAGCAGCGGGCCCCGACAGGGGGTCGGGGAGCTGTTTTTT.

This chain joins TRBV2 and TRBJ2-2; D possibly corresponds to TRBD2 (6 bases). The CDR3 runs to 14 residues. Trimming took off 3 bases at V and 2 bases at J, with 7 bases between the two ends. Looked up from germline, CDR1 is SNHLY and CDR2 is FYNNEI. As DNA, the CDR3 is TGTGCCAGCAGTGAGCGGGGCAACACCGGGGAGCTGTTTTTT. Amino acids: CASSERGNTGELFF. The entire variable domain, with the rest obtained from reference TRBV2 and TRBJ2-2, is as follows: EPEVTQTPSHQVTQMGQEVILRCVPISNHLYFYWYRQILGQKVEFLVSFYNNEISEKSEIFDDQFSVERPDGSNFTLKIRSTKLEDSAMYFCASSERGNTGELFFGEGSRLTVL.

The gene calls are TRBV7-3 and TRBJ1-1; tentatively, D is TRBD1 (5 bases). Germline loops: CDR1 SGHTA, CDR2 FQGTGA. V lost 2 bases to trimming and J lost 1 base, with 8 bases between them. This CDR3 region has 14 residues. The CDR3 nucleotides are TGTGCCAGCAGCTTAGGAGGGGAGAACACTGAAGCTTTCTTT. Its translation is CASSLGGENTEAFF.

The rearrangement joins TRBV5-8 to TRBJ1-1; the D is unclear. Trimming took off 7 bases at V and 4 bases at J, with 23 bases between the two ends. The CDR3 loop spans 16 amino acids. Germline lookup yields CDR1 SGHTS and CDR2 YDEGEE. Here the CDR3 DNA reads TGTGCCAGCGAAGAGCCCCGGAGGACCTCGGGCACTGAAGCTTTCTTT. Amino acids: CASEEPRRTSGTEAFF.

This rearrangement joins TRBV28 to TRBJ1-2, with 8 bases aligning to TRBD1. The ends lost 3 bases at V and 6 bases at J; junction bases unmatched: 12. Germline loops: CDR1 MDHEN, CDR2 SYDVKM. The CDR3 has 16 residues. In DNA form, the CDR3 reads TGTGCCAGCAGTTTTGGGCTAATGGGGGACAGGAATGGCTACACCTTC. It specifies CASSFGLMGDRNGYTF.